One and the same sample provided the 24 T cell receptor beta chains below, sequenced in a study of immune evolution from preneoplasia to lung adenocarcinoma. Using immunoSEQ multiplex PCR, the repertoire was profiled, and TCRdb retains in-frame clones only, with some absent. The sample lists roughly 8,800 clones; around four fifths were seen once. Sequencing input: FFPE lung adenocarcinoma in situ tissue. The receptors originated from a person in their 70s with lung adenocarcinoma.

This chain uses TRBV29-1 with TRBJ1-2; maybe TRBD1 (5 bases). The CDR3 extends over 13 amino acids. The germline CDR1 and CDR2 sequences are SQVTM and ANQGSEA. V lost 6 bases, J lost 6 bases, and 17 bases lay in between. CDR3 nucleotide sequence: TGCAGCGTGGCCGGGACCAGTATCCATGGCTACACCTTC. Protein product: CSVAGTSIHGYTF.

The chain uses TRBV6-6 and TRBJ1-2; perhaps TRBD1 as D (5 bases). This CDR3 is 14 amino acids long. Per germline, CDR1 MNHNY and CDR2 SVGAGI (reference sequence). Trimming cost V 5 bases and J 0 bases, with 10 bases left between them. The CDR3 protein is CASSRDGSNYGYTF. CDR3 DNA: TGTGCCAGCAGTCGGGACGGTTCTAACTATGGCTACACCTTC.

This rearrangement joins TRBV6-6 to TRBJ1-2; TRBD1 matches at 7 bases. Germline CDR1 and CDR2: MNHNY and SVGAGI (reference sequence). V was pared by 11 bases and J by 4 bases, with 16 bases of the junction left unmatched. This CDR3 has 15 amino acids. CDR3 protein: CAGSRDSNPTYGYTF. CDR3 nucleotide sequence: TGTGCCGGCTCCCGGGACAGTAATCCCACCTATGGCTACACCTTC.

This clone was recorded once. V usage is TRBV10-3 and J usage is TRBJ2-7; D perhaps matches TRBD1 (5 bases). This CDR3 comprises 13 residues. Between the trimmed V and J ends, which lost 9 bases and 4 bases, there was a span of 16 bases. The germline V gene encodes CDR1 ENHRY and CDR2 SYGVKD. The CDR3 is CAIGQGSGYEQYF. As DNA, the CDR3 is TGTGCCATAGGCCAGGGTTCTGGGTACGAGCAGTACTTC.

V is TRBV27 and J is TRBJ2-7; D is perhaps TRBD1 (7 bases). The germline V gene has CDR1 MNHEY and CDR2 SMNVEV (reference sequence). CDR3 length equals 15 residues. Trimming took off 6 bases at V and 3 bases at J, with 18 bases between the two ends. CDR3 nucleotide sequence: TGTGCCAGCAGCCGAAGCGCGGGACAGTTCTACGAGCAGTACTTC. Translating it yields CASSRSAGQFYEQYF.

Written as DNA, the CDR3 is TGTGCCAGCAGCTTGGCCACCCCCCTAGCCGCGCAGTATTTT. Its translation: CASSLATPLAAQYF. The V call is TRBV5-6, the J call TRBJ2-3, with D perhaps TRBD2 (5 bases). This CDR3 spans 14 amino acids. Germline V gene data show CDR1 as SGHDT and CDR2 as YYEEEE. Trimming removed 0 bases at V and 10 bases at J, with 15 bases between.

The chain couples TRBV21-1 to TRBJ1-6; the table assigns TRBD1, which was not confirmed against the DNA. TRBV21-1 is a recognized pseudogene. There are 14 residues in the CDR3. CDR3 sequence (DNA): TGTGCCAGCAGCAAACGACAGGGTAGCTCACCCCTCCACTTT. Its protein product is CASSKRQGSSPLHF.

The chain couples TRBV21-1 to TRBJ1-5. TRBV21-1 is flagged as a pseudogene. The CDR3 contains 11 residues. This chain's CDR3 is CASSGEQPQHF. DNA for the CDR3: TGTGCCAGCAGCGGCGAACAGCCCCAGCATTTT.

This chain's CDR3 is CSGGLNTEAFF. CDR3 nucleotide sequence: TGCAGCGGGGGATTGAACACTGAAGCTTTCTTT. The chain couples TRBV29-1 to TRBJ1-1; D call uncertain. Germline-derived CDR1 and CDR2 are SQVTM and ANQGSEA. This CDR3 spans 11 amino acids. V was cut by 7 bases and J by 0 bases, with 6 bases left in between. Based on the CDR3 plus reference TRBV29-1 and TRBJ1-1, the full variable domain is SAVISQKPSRDICQRGTSLTIQCQVDSQVTMMFWYRQQPGQSLTLIATANQGSEATYESGFVIDKFPISRPNLTFSTLTVSNMSPEDSSIYLCSGGLNTEAFFGQGTRLTVV.

The chain couples TRBV27 to TRBJ1-6, with a weak D call TRBD1 (5 bases). Trimming removed 5 bases at V and 5 bases at J, with 13 bases between. The CDR3 is 15 amino acids. Germline V gives CDR1 MNHEY, CDR2 SMNVEV (reference sequence). The CDR3 region is CASSPRRGDNSPLHF. CDR3 sequence (DNA): TGTGCCAGCAGTCCCCGCCGGGGGGATAATTCACCCCTCCACTTT.

The rearrangement uses TRBV18 and TRBJ2-7; D may be TRBD1 or TRBD2 (6 bases each). CDR1 and CDR2 from the germline V gene are KGHSH and LQKENI. V gave up 2 bases and J gave up 6 bases, with 8 bases separating them. This CDR3 region has 12 residues. CDR3 sequence: CASSPGGPEQYF. DNA of the CDR3: TGTGCCAGCTCACCAGGGGGGCCCGAGCAGTACTTC.

This chain connects TRBV5-1 to TRBJ1-4, with D perhaps matching TRBD1 (6 bases). V dropped 3 bases and J dropped 4 bases, with 13 bases sitting between them. The CDR3 is made up of 15 amino acids. Germline CDR1 SGHRS, CDR2 YFSETQ. The CDR3 region is CASSSGQLNNEKLFF. The CDR3 DNA is TGCGCCAGCAGCTCGGGACAACTCAATAATGAAAAACTGTTTTTT.

The J gene is TRBJ2-1, the V gene TRBV5-1; TRBD1 matches at 9 bases. Germline loops: CDR1 SGHRS, CDR2 YFSETQ. The CDR3 spans 14 residues. J lost 9 bases, V lost 5 bases, and 9 bases had no gene match. The CDR3 sequence: CASSTGDRDVEQFF. Written as DNA, the CDR3 is TGCGCCAGCAGTACCGGGGACAGGGACGTTGAGCAGTTCTTC.

The chain combines TRBV28 with TRBJ2-5; 8 bases line up with TRBD1. This CDR3 has 16 residues. Germline CDR1 reads MDHEN; CDR2 reads SYDVKM. V shed 4 bases and J 2 bases; nucleotides not matched to a gene: 9. In DNA, the CDR3 is TGTGCCAGCAGTTCCCCACCCCACAGGGGGCAAGAGACCCAGTACTTC. This translates into CASSSPPHRGQETQYF.

This chain links TRBV29-1 with TRBJ1-2, with TRBD1 matching over 10 bases. Germline values: CDR1 SQVTM, CDR2 ANQGSEA. V shed 3 bases and J 7 bases; nucleotides not matched to a gene: 11. This CDR3 is built from 15 residues. CDR3 sequence (DNA): TGCAGCGTTGAGCAGGGGACAGGGGCGCACGTTGGCTACACCTTC. Protein: CSVEQGTGAHVGYTF.

This chain uses TRBV11-3 with TRBJ2-7, with D possibly being TRBD2 (5 bases). This CDR3 contains 14 residues. V was shortened by 1 base and J by 0 bases, with 7 bases between the two germline ends. The germline CDR1 and CDR2 sequences are SGHNT and YENEEA. The CDR3 reads CASSLGGGSYEQYF. In nucleotides, the CDR3 is TGTGCCAGCAGCTTAGGCGGAGGCTCCTACGAGCAGTACTTC.

V and J are TRBV5-1 and TRBJ2-7, with D uncertain. V was shortened by 2 bases and J by 0 bases, with 6 bases between the two germline ends. Germline CDR1 is SGHRS and CDR2 is YFSETQ. This CDR3 region has 13 residues. CDR3 region: CASSLEASYEQYF. CDR3 coding DNA: TGCGCCAGCAGCTTAGAAGCCTCCTACGAGCAGTACTTC.

This clone was recorded a few times. The CDR3 coding sequence is TGCGCCAGCAGCCCTAGCGGGGGGGGTCAAGAGACCCAGTACTTC. This codes for CASSPSGGGQETQYF. The chain employs TRBV5-1 and TRBJ2-5, with TRBD2 matching over 12 bases. The CDR3 spans 15 residues. V lost 4 bases and J lost 2; bases outside the gene matches: 3. Germline loops: CDR1 SGHRS, CDR2 YFSETQ. The entire variable domain, with the rest obtained from reference TRBV5-1 and TRBJ2-5, is as follows: KAGVTQTPRYLIKTRGQQVTLSCSPISGHRSVSWYQQTPGQGLQFLFEYFSETQRNKGNFPGRFSGRQFSNSRSEMNVSTLELGDSALYLCASSPSGGGQETQYFGPGTRLLVL.

The genes are TRBV6-5 and TRBJ1-4, with D uncertain. V shed 2 bases and J shed 0 bases, with 7 bases lying between them. The germline CDR1 and CDR2 sequences are MNHEY and SVGAGI. The CDR3 has 15 amino acids. The CDR3 loop reads CASSYRGATNEKLFF. CDR3 in DNA: TGTGCCAGCAGTTACCGGGGTGCAACTAATGAAAAACTGTTTTTT.

The V gene is TRBV19, the J gene TRBJ1-2; D uncertain. Germline V CDR1 and CDR2: LNHDA, SQIVND (reference sequence). V was clipped by 0 bases and J by 1 base, with 9 bases between them. The CDR3 is 15 residues long. In nucleotides, the CDR3 is TGTGCCAGTAGTATAGATCTCGGCAATAACTATGGCTACACCTTC. Its protein product is CASSIDLGNNYGYTF.

This clone was counted once. This rearrangement joins TRBV6-5 to TRBJ2-3; D is ambiguous. The CDR3 length is 12 residues. The V end lost 6 bases, the J end lost 2 bases, and 6 bases lay between the germline ends. The germline V gene encodes CDR1 MNHEY and CDR2 SVGAGI. This chain's CDR3 is CASRGDTDTQYF. In nucleotides, the CDR3 is TGTGCCAGCAGAGGAGACACAGATACGCAGTATTTT.

The rearrangement links TRBV11-2 to TRBJ1-2; D is unresolved. The CDR3 length is 13 residues. The germline V gene encodes CDR1 SGHAT and CDR2 FQNNGV. Trimming took off 5 bases at V and 4 bases at J, with 11 bases between the two ends. The CDR3 loop is CASSPVEGYGYTF. The CDR3 DNA sequence: TGTGCCAGCAGCCCCGTGGAGGGCTATGGCTACACCTTC.

The chain couples TRBV20-1 to TRBJ1-1, with D perhaps matching TRBD1 (6 bases). This CDR3 region has 11 residues. Germline V gives CDR1 DFQATT, CDR2 SNEGSKA (reference sequence). Written as DNA, the CDR3 is TGCAGCCGAGGGGGGGGTACTGAAGCTTTCTTT. It translates to CSRGGGTEAFF.

V and J are TRBV5-1 and TRBJ1-1; possibly TRBD1 for D (5 bases). Germline loops: CDR1 SGHRS, CDR2 YFSETQ. There are 13 residues in the CDR3. This CDR3 reads CASSGLLNTEAFF. CDR3 nucleotides: TGCGCGAGCTCGGGACTTTTGAACACTGAAGCTTTCTTT.